A single sample gave rise to the 30 T cell receptor delta chains below, sequenced in a study of gamma-delta T cells after stem cell transplantation. TCRdb reprocessed the RT-PCR reads through CATT. The repertoire has approximately 2,500 delta-chain clones, around 17% of them found once; the top ten carry roughly 7.7%. Sequenced: gamma-delta T cells. These receptors all come from a human donor. It is not recorded whose cells these are; they may come from a transplant donor.

Worth noting for this clone: A much larger clone differs from this one at a single base, so this may be a read error. V is TRDV1 and J is TRDJ1; 12 nucleotides match TRDD3. The J gene, missing from TCRdb, was assigned here through DNA to germline matching. V shed 4 bases and J 0 bases; nucleotides not matched to a gene: 12. The CDR3 extends over 19 amino acids. CDR1 is TSWWSYY and CDR2 is QGS in the germline V gene. CDR3 sequence (DNA): TGTGCTCTTGGGGCATGTCTTCTGGGGGATACGCTCTACACCGATAAACTCATCTTT. Translation: CALGACLLGDTLYTDKLIF.

Remarks on this clone: A read error is possible here, since a much larger clone lies one base away. The chain recombines TRDV2 with TRDJ3; 13 bases align to TRDD3. The germline V gene has CDR1 GEAIGNYY and CDR2 EKD. The CDR3 is 22 residues long. CDR3 residues: CACDTKVLGDTSLSWDTRQVFF. As DNA, the CDR3 is TGTGCCTGTGACACGAAGGTACTGGGGGATACGTCCCTCTCCTGGGACACCCGACAGGTGTTTTTC.

This clone occurred a few times. The V call is TRDV1, the J call TRDJ2; tentative D call: TRDD3 (6 bases). This CDR3 is built from 21 residues. Germline CDR1 is TSWWSYY and CDR2 is QGS. Between the trimmed V and J ends, which lost 0 bases and 0 bases, there was a span of 23 bases. In DNA form, the CDR3 reads TGTGCTCTTGGGGAACTTGGACGGGGGGGAGTACTATTCTCTTTGACAGCACAACTCTTCTTT. Translating gives CALGELGRGGVLFSLTAQLFF.

This clone occurred a few times. This may stem from a read error, because a much larger clone lies one nucleotide away. Other DNA variants within this sample encode the same CDR3. The chain joins TRDV2 to TRDJ3, with 7 bases that match TRDD3. Losses at the gene ends were 1 base for V and 9 bases for J; bases not matched to a gene: 5. This CDR3 has 15 residues. Looked up from germline, CDR1 is GEAIGNYY and CDR2 is EKD. Here the CDR3 DNA reads TGTGCCTGTGACACTGAGGGGGATTTCACCCGACAGATGTTTTTC. As protein: CACDTEGDFTRQMFF.

The count of this clone is one. A much larger clone sits a single nucleotide away, making a read error possible. This chain connects TRDV3 to TRDJ1, with TRDD3 matching over 8 bases. Because TCRdb records no J gene, it was assigned here through a match of the DNA to germline. This CDR3 comprises 18 residues. The J segment lost 1 base and the V segment lost 3 bases, leaving 19 bases of the junction unmatched. Looked up from germline, CDR1 is TVYSNPD and CDR2 is GDNSRS (reference sequence). Here the CDR3 DNA reads TGTGCCTTCCCCGGGTGCTGGGGGAGACTTAGTGGCACCGATAAACTCATCTTT. Protein sequence: CAFPGCWGRLSGTDKLIF. Full variable domain (remainder filled in from reference TRDV3 and TRDJ1): CDKVTQSSPDQTVASGSEVVLLCTYDTVYSNPDLFWYRIRPDYSFQFVFYGDNSRSEGADFTQGRFSVKHILTQKAFHLVISPVRTEDSATYYCAFPGCWGRLSGTDKLIFGKGTRVTVEP.

In its sample, this clone was seen a few times. Being one base from a much bigger clone, this may be a read error. The J gene is TRDJ2, the V gene TRDV1, with D perhaps assigned TRDD2 or TRDD3 (5 bases each). The CDR3 runs 21 residues. CDR1 and CDR2 (germline): TSWWSYY, QGS. V gave up 5 bases and J gave up 1 base, with 29 bases separating them. The CDR3 coding sequence is TGTGCTCTTGGGTCGTCTCCTAACCCCTGGGAGGATAACCTTTTGACAGCACAACTCTTCTTT. It yields the protein CALGSSPNPWEDNLLTAQLFF.

This clone was seen a handful of times. The rearrangement joins TRDV1 to TRDJ1; 7 bases map to TRDD3. Germline CDR1 reads TSWWSYY; CDR2 reads QGS. Trimming removed 0 bases from V and 1 base from J; junction bases left unmatched: 23. This CDR3 is built from 22 residues. DNA for the CDR3: TGTGCTCTTGGGGAACTAGTTCTCGCGGTGGGGTACTGGGGATCTATCACCGATAAACTCATCTTT. Its translation is CALGELVLAVGYWGSITDKLIF.

Note on this clone: A much larger clone differs from this one at a single base, so this may be a read error. This chain joins TRDV1 and TRDJ1; 10 nucleotides align to TRDD3. The J gene was not available in TCRdb and was assigned here by matching the DNA to germline segments. Germline trimming cut 6 bases from V and 4 bases from J; bases unmatched to any gene: 23. This CDR3 is 20 amino acids long. Germline loops: CDR1 TSWWSYY, CDR2 QGS. The CDR3 sequence: CALGMAGHAKVLGDCDKLIF. CDR3 in DNA: TGTGCTCTTGGTATGGCGGGACACGCAAAGGTACTGGGGGATTGCGATAAACTCATCTTT.

The J segment is TRDJ3; no V gene was assigned; the D call of TRDD3 is as the table states it, not checked on the DNA. The CDR3 runs to 24 residues. The CDR3 loop reads CACDTGGLHLGLSASSWYTRPMFF. CDR3 in DNA: TGTGCCTGTGACACCGGGGGCCTCCATCTGGGCCTCAGTGCAAGCTCCTGGTACACCCGACCGATGTTTTTC.

The CDR3 sequence: CACDTGPLLGDTDGSSWDTRQMFF. In nucleotides, the CDR3 is TGTGCCTGTGACACCGGCCCGTTACTGGGGGATACGGATGGGTCCTCCTGGGACACCCGACAGATGTTTTTC. The V call is TRDV2, the J call TRDJ3, with TRDD3 matching 13 bases. The length of the CDR3 is 24 residues. J lost 0 bases, V lost 0 bases, and 16 bases had no gene match. CDR1 and CDR2 from the germline V gene are GEAIGNYY and EKD.

This clone has just a few counts. The CDR3 is CALGPLLGDTRITDKLIF. CDR3 nucleotide sequence: TGTGCTCTTGGCCCACTACTGGGGGATACGCGTATCACCGATAAACTCATCTTT. The chain joins TRDV1 to TRDJ1; 13 bases align to TRDD3. This CDR3 has 18 amino acids. Germline V CDR1 and CDR2: TSWWSYY, QGS. Trimming took 6 bases from V and 1 from J; bases not matched to a gene: 11.

As for this clone: A much bigger clone sits one base away, suggesting this may be a read error. For the J gene the call is TRDJ2; the V gene lacks a call; TRDD3 is the table's D call, not checked against the DNA. The CDR3 spans 18 residues. For the CDR3, the DNA is TGTGCCTGTGACACGGTCATTGGGATTCCTTCTTTGACGGCACAACTCTTCTTT. Its protein is CACDTVIGIPSLTAQLFF.

This clone was counted between two and nine times. The sample has other DNA sequences that encode this CDR3 too. V usage is TRDV1 and J usage is TRDJ1, with 13 bases identical to TRDD3. The V gene's germline CDR1 is TSWWSYY and CDR2 QGS. V lost 4 bases and J lost 5; bases outside the gene matches: 28. CDR3 length equals 23 residues. The CDR3 spells CALGGPSHVLTGGYADSFDKLIF. The CDR3 region has the DNA TGTGCTCTTGGGGGGCCTTCCCACGTCCTTACTGGGGGATACGCGGATTCCTTTGATAAACTCATCTTT.

The J gene is TRDJ1, the V gene TRDV1, with 8 nucleotides matching TRDD3. V was clipped by 0 bases and J by 0 bases; unmatched bases: 15. Germline-derived CDR1 and CDR2 are TSWWSYY and QGS. The CDR3 has 20 residues. CDR3 bases: TGTGCTCTTGGGGAACTCTCGTACTGGGGGCTAGGATCCTACACCGATAAACTCATCTTT. It encodes CALGELSYWGLGSYTDKLIF.

In regard to this clone: This could be a read error, since a much larger clone is one nucleotide away. The sample carries other DNA sequences with the same CDR3. This chain connects TRDV2 to TRDJ3, with D possibly being TRDD3 (5 bases). This CDR3 region has 18 residues. Germline assignment: CDR1 GEAIGNYY and CDR2 EKD. DNA of the CDR3: TGTGCCTGTGACACCCTCCTCCGCAAATCCTGGGACACCCGTCAGATGTTTTTC. Translated: CACDTLLRKSWDTRQMFF.

Of note for this clone: This may be a read error: a much more frequent sequence differs by one nucleotide. The chain carries TRDV2 and TRDJ3; 8 nucleotides agree with TRDD3. The CDR3 runs to 19 residues. The germline V gene has CDR1 GEAIGNYY and CDR2 EKD. The CDR3 protein is CACDTLGETLSSDTRQMFF. CDR3 nucleotide sequence: TGTGCCTGTGACACCCTGGGGGAGACCCTCTCCTCGGACACCCGACAGATGTTTTTC.

As for this clone: This CDR3 is also generated by other DNA sequences in the sample. The rearrangement links TRDV1 to TRDJ1; tentatively, D is TRDD2 (6 bases). Germline V gives CDR1 TSWWSYY, CDR2 QGS. This CDR3 region has 20 residues. Trimming took off 5 bases at V and 0 bases at J, with 28 bases between the two ends. This CDR3 is CALGSSPLPSPGCYTDKLIF. The CDR3 nucleotides are TGTGCTCTTGGGTCCTCCCCATTGCCTTCCCCCGGCTGTTACACCGATAAACTCATCTTT.

With regard to this clone: A much larger clonotype is one base distant, so this may be a read error. This chain joins TRDV2 and TRDJ3; 7 positions match TRDD3. Looked up from germline, CDR1 is GEAIGNYY and CDR2 is EKD. CDR3 length: 15 amino acids. CDR3 amino acids: CARDTEGDFTRQMFF. DNA for the CDR3: TGTGCCCGTGACACCGAGGGGGATTTCACCCGACAGATGTTTTTC.

This chain links TRDV1 with TRDJ1; 9 bases are shared with TRDD3. With 0 bases clipped from V and 2 bases from J, the junction kept 16 bases outside the gene matches. The germline V gene encodes CDR1 TSWWSYY and CDR2 QGS. The CDR3 extends over 20 amino acids. CDR3 region: CALGELVMPTGDTHTDKLIF. DNA of the CDR3: TGTGCTCTTGGGGAACTAGTGATGCCTACTGGGGATACGCATACCGATAAACTCATCTTT.

This chain uses TRDV2 with TRDJ3; D gene ambiguous. The CDR3 is 18 residues long. V lost 4 bases and J 0 bases, leaving 15 bases between the germline ends. Looked up from germline, CDR1 is GEAIGNYY and CDR2 is EKD. CDR3 DNA: TGTGCCTGTGAGAGGATCACACCAAGCTCCTGGGACACCCGACAGATGTTTTTC. This gives the protein CACERITPSSWDTRQMFF.

This clone was seen a few times. Since a much larger clone is just one base distant, this may be a read error. Other DNA sequences of this sample code for an identical CDR3. The chain joins TRDV1 to TRDJ3, with D perhaps matching TRDD3 (7 bases). Germline V gene lookup returns CDR1 TSWWSYY and CDR2 QGS. The CDR3 sequence is 29 residues long. In DNA, the CDR3 is TGTGCTCTTGGGAGCCCCAACAGAGAGACTAAACTGGGGTCCTACGTACGGGGATTTTCGTCCTGGGATACCCGACAGATGTTTTTC. As protein: CALGSPNRETKLGSYVRGFSSWDTRQMFF.

This clone counts as large (0.1 to 1%). The chain is built from TRDV1 and TRDJ1; 10 nucleotides match TRDD3. V lost 0 bases to trimming and J lost 0 bases; unmatched junction nucleotides: 10. Germline V gene lookup returns CDR1 TSWWSYY and CDR2 QGS. The CDR3 length is 19 residues. CDR3: CALGELGGGGYAYTDKLIF. As DNA, the CDR3 is TGTGCTCTTGGGGAACTAGGTGGCGGGGGATACGCGTACACCGATAAACTCATCTTT.

This clone was observed a few times. The chain has TRDV1 and TRDJ1, with D uncertain. This CDR3 is built from 20 residues. Germline values: CDR1 TSWWSYY, CDR2 QGS. Trimming pared 0 bases from V and 4 bases from J, leaving 27 bases between. The CDR3 DNA sequence: TGTGCTCTTGGGGAACTAACCCAAATCAAAACCCCCCTCGGGGTCGATAAACTCATCTTT. Translation: CALGELTQIKTPLGVDKLIF.

Regarding this clone: This likely came from a read error, as a far larger clone is one base away. This rearrangement joins TRDV2 to TRDJ2; TRDD3 is a possible D gene (5 bases). Assignment of the J gene here rests on matching the DNA to germline, because TCRdb gives none. Germline CDR1 and CDR2: GEAIGNYY and EKD. The CDR3 has 18 amino acids. CDR3 DNA sequence: TGTGCCTGTGACACCGGGCGGGGGGTCTCAGCTTTGACAGCTCAACTCTTCTTT. It encodes CACDTGRGVSALTAQLFF.

Note on this clone: This may be a read error: a much more frequent sequence differs by one nucleotide. The sample has other DNA sequences that encode this CDR3 too. V is TRDV2 and J is TRDJ3; TRDD3 matches 7 bases. V lost 7 bases and J lost 0; bases outside the gene matches: 17. There are 20 residues in the CDR3. Germline CDR1 and CDR2: GEAIGNYY and EKD. Here the CDR3 reads CACDSVTGDPSSWDTRQMFF. The CDR3 DNA sequence: TGTGCCTGCGACTCAGTAACTGGGGACCCGAGCTCCTGGGACACCCGACAGATGTTTTTC.

This clone was observed a handful of times. It may be a read error: a sequence one base away is much more abundant. Here the CDR3 reads CACDAAGDTRRWDTRQMFF. DNA of the CDR3: TGTGCCTGTGACGCCGCAGGGGATACGCGTCGCTGGGACACCCGACAGATGTTTTTC. This chain connects TRDV2 to TRDJ3; 9 nucleotides align to TRDD3. Losses at the gene ends were 3 bases for V and 3 bases for J; bases not matched to a gene: 11. The CDR3 has 19 amino acids. CDR1 and CDR2 from the germline V gene are GEAIGNYY and EKD.

The chain's CDR3 is CALVELRCGGTANRLIF. In DNA, the CDR3 is TGTGCTCTTGTGGAACTGAGATGTGGGGGGACGGCGAATCGACTCATCTTT. No V gene was called, and the J gene is TRDJ1; the DNA was not used to check the table's D call, TRDD3. This CDR3 contains 17 residues.

The V gene remains uncalled, whereas the J gene is TRDJ2; the table's TRDD3 call for D was not verified on the DNA. The CDR3 length is 24 residues. CDR3 DNA: TGTTCTCTTGGGGCTGACCGCCGTCCTTCCTACTTAGGTGGGGGTTTGGGGGTGACCGCACAACTCTTCTTT. This encodes CSLGADRRPSYLGGGLGVTAQLFF.

Points on this clone: A read error may account for a junction end that differs from germline. The chain recombines TRDV1 with TRDJ1; 10 nucleotides line up with TRDD3. TCRdb leaves out the J gene; it was filled in here by matching the DNA to germline. Germline CDR1 TSWWSYY, CDR2 QGS. CDR3 length: 22 amino acids. The CDR3 DNA follows: TGTGCTATTGGGGAAACCGTATGCAAAGCCTTCCCCGGACTGGGGGATACCGATAAACTCATCTTT. Translated: CAIGETVCKAFPGLGDTDKLIF.

This sequence joins TRDV2 and TRDJ3, with TRDD3 identical over 8 bases. The CDR3 length is 18 residues. V shed 1 base, J shed 0 bases, and the junction held 4 bases outside the gene matches. The germline gives CDR1 GEAIGNYY, CDR2 EKD. As DNA, the CDR3 is TGTGCCTGTGACACACTGGGGGGTCCCTCCTGGGACACCCGACAGATGTTTTTC. It encodes CACDTLGGPSWDTRQMFF.